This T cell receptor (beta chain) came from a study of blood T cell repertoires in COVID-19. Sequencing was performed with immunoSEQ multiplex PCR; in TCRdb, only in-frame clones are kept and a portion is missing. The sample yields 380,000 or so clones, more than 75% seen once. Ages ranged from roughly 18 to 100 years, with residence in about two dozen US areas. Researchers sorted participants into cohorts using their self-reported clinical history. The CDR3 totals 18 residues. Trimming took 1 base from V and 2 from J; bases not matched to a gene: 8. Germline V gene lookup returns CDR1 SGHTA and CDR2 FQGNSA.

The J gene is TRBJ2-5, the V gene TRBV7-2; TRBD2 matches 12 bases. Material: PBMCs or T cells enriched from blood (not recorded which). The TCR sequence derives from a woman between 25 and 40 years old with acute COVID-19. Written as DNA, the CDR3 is TGTGCCAGCAGCTTAGTTCTTCAAGGACTAGCGGGACAAGAGACCCAGTACTTC. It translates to CASSLVLQGLAGQETQYF.